Following are 5 T cell receptor beta chains from one sample sequenced in a study of blood T cell repertoires in COVID-19. Generated by immunoSEQ multiplex PCR, the TCRdb table keeps only in-frame clones and is missing some. The top ten clones hold 0.9% to 1.2% of a sample with under 500,000 clones, around 87% of them seen once. Sequences were obtained from PBMCs or T cells enriched from blood (not recorded which). The origin of the receptors is a man aged 25 to 40 who had recovered from COVID-19.

The rearrangement joins TRBV10-3 to TRBJ2-7; 10 bases fit TRBD1. Unmatched junction bases numbered 8, after V lost 5 bases and J lost 4 bases. CDR1 is ENHRY, CDR2 SYGVKD, per germline. The CDR3 is 15 amino acids. The CDR3 loop is CAISLGTGAIYEQYF. The CDR3 DNA sequence: TGTGCCATCAGTCTCGGGACAGGGGCAATTTACGAGCAGTACTTC.

The genes are TRBV6-5 and TRBJ1-1, with 8 bases that match TRBD1. Germline V gene lookup returns CDR1 MNHEY and CDR2 SVGAGI. The CDR3 is made up of 14 amino acids. V lost 4 bases, J lost 3 bases, and 4 bases stayed unmatched. CDR3 sequence reads: CASSWDRRDTEAFF. DNA for the CDR3: TGTGCCAGCAGTTGGGACAGGAGAGACACTGAAGCTTTCTTT.

The chain recombines TRBV9 with TRBJ1-2; 9 nucleotides agree with TRBD1. Per the germline V gene, CDR1 is SGDLS and CDR2 is YYNGEE. The CDR3 contains 16 residues. The V gene end was trimmed by 3 bases and the J gene end by 7 bases; junction bases not matched to a gene: 13. The CDR3 sequence: CASSARGPGQGAGYTF. The DNA for the CDR3 is TGTGCCAGCAGCGCGAGGGGACCGGGACAGGGAGCTGGCTACACCTTC.

V and J are TRBV2 and TRBJ2-1, with a possible D match to TRBD2 (5 bases). V was shortened by 4 bases and J by 6 bases, with 10 bases between the two germline ends. Germline CDR1 reads SNHLY; CDR2 reads FYNNEI. The length of the CDR3 is 13 residues. CDR3 residues: CASSGHGVNEQFF. The CDR3 nucleotides read TGTGCCAGCAGTGGTCACGGGGTCAATGAGCAGTTCTTC. Supplemented by reference TRBV2 and TRBJ2-1, the full variable domain reads EPEVTQTPSHQVTQMGQEVILRCVPISNHLYFYWYRQILGQKVEFLVSFYNNEISEKSEIFDDQFSVERPDGSNFTLKIRSTKLEDSAMYFCASSGHGVNEQFFGPGTRLTVL.

The gene calls are TRBV2 and TRBJ2-5; 10 bases match TRBD1. The CDR3 is made up of 15 amino acids. V lost 6 bases and J lost 5; bases outside the gene matches: 9. Germline loops: CDR1 SNHLY, CDR2 FYNNEI. In DNA, the CDR3 is TGTGCCAGCAGCGCCGACAGGGGGCGTAGGGAGACCCAGTACTTC. It yields the protein CASSADRGRRETQYF.